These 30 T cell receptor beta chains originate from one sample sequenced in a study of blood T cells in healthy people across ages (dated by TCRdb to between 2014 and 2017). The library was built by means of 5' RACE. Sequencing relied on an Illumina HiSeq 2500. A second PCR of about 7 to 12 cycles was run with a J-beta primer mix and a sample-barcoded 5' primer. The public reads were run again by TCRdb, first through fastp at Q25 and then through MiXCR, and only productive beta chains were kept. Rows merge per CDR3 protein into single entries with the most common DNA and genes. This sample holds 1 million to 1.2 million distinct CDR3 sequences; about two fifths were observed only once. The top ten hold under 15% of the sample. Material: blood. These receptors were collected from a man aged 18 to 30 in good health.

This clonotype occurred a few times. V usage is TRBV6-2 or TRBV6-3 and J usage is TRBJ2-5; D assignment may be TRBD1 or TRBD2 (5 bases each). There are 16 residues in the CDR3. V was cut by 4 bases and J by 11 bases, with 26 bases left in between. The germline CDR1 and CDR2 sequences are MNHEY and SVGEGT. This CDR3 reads CASSLFGGTSNNEQYF. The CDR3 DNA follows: TGTGCCAGCAGTTTGTTTGGGGGTACAAGTAACAATGAGCAGTACTTC.

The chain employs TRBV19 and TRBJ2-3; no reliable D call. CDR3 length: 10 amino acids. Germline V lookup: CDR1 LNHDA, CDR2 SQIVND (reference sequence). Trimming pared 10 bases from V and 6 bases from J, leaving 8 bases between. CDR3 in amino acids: CATRRDTQYF. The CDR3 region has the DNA TGTGCCACCCGGCGGGATACGCAGTATTTT.

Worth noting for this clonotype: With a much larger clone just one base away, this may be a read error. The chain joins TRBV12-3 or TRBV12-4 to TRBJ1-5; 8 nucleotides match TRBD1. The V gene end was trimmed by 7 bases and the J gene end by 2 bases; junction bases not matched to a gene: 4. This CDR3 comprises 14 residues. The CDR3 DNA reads TGTGCCAGCATCCAGACAGGGGGCAATCAGCCCCAGCATTTT. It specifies CASIQTGGNQPQHF.

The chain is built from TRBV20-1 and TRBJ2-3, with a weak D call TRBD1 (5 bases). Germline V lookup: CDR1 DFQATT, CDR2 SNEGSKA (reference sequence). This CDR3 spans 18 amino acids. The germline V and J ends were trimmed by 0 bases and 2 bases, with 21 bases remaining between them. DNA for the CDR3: TGCAGTGCTAGAGATGCACTAAATCCCCAGGGAAACACAGATACGCAGTATTTT. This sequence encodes CSARDALNPQGNTDTQYF.

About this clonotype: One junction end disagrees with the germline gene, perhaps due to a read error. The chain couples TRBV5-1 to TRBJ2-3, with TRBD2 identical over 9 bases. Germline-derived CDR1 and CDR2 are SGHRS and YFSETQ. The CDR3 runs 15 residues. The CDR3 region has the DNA TGCGTCAGCAGCTTTAGCGGGGGAAGCACAGATACGCAGTATTTT. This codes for CVSSFSGGSTDTQYF.

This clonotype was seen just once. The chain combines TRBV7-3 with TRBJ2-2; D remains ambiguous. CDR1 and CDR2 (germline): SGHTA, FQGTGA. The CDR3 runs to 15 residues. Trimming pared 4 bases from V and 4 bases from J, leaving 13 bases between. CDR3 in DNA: TGTGCCAGCAGCTCGCCCGCCTTTGGCACCGGGGAGCTGTTTTTT. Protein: CASSSPAFGTGELFF.

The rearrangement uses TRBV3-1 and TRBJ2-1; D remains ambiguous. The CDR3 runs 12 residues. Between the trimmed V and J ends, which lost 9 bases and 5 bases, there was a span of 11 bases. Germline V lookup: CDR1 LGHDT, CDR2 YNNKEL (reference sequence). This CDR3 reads CASGRNNNEQFF. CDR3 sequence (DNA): TGTGCCAGTGGACGGAACAACAATGAGCAGTTCTTC.

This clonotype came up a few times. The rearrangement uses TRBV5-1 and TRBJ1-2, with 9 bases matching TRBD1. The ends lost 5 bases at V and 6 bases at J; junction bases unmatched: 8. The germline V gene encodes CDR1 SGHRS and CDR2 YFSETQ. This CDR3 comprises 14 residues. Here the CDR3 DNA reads TGCGCCAGCAGGGGTCCAGGACAGGGGAATGGCTACACCTTC. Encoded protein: CASRGPGQGNGYTF.

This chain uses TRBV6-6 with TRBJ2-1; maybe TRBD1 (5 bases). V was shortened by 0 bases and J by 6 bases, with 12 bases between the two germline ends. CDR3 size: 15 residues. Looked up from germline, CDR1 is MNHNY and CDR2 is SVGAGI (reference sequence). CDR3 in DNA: TGTGCCAGCAGTTACTCACGAAGTAGGGGCAATGAGCAGTTCTTC. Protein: CASSYSRSRGNEQFF.

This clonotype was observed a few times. DNA for the CDR3: TGTGCCAGCAGGGCCACCACAGGGCGGACTGAAGCTTTCTTT. It is translated as CASRATTGRTEAFF. The chain links TRBV2 to TRBJ1-1; a possible D gene is TRBD1 (6 bases). CDR1 SNHLY and CDR2 FYNNEI come from the germline V gene. The CDR3 has 14 amino acids. V was clipped by 6 bases and J by 5 bases, with 16 bases between them.

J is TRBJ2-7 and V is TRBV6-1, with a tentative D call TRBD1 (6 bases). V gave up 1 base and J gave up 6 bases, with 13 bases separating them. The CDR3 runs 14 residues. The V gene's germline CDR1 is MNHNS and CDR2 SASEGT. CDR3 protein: CASSEEYYRAEQYF. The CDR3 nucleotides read TGTGCCAGCAGTGAAGAATATTACAGGGCCGAGCAGTACTTC.

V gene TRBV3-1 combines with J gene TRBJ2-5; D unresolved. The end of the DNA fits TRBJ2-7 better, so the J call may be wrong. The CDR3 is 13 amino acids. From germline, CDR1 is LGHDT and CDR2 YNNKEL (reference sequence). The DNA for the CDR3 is TGTGCCAGCAGCCTGCGTCCCAGGTACGAGCAGTACTTC. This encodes CASSLRPRYEQYF.

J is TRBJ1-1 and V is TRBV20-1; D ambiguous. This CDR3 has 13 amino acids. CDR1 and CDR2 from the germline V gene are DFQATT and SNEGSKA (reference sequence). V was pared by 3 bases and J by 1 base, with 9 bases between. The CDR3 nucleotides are TGCAGTGCTAGGACCTCCCGGAACACTGAAGCTTTCTTT. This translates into CSARTSRNTEAFF.

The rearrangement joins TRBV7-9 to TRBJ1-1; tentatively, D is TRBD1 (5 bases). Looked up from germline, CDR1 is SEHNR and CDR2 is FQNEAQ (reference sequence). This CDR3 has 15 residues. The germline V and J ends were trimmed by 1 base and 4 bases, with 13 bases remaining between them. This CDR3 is CASSLVSGKPTEAFF. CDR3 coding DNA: TGTGCCAGCAGCTTAGTTTCAGGGAAGCCCACTGAAGCTTTCTTT.

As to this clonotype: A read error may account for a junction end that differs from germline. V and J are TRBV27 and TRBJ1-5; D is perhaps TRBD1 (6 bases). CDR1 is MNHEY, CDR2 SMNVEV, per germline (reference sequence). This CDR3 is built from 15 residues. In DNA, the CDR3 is TGCGCCAGCAGTTCCCGGGACAATCCAAATCAGCCCCAGCATTTT. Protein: CASSSRDNPNQPQHF.

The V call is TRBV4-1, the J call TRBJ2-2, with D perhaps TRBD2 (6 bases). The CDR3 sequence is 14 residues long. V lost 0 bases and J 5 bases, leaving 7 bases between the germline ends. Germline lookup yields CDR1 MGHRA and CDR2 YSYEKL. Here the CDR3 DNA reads TGCGCCAGCAGCCAAGAGGCGGGGACCGGGGAGCTGTTTTTT. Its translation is CASSQEAGTGELFF.

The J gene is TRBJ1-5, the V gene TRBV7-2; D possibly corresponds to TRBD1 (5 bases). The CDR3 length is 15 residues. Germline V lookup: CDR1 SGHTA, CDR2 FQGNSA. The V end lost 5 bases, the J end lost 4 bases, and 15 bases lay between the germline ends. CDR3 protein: CASSRGLAGNQPQHF. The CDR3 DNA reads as TGTGCCAGCAGCAGGGGTTTGGCGGGGAATCAGCCCCAGCATTTT.

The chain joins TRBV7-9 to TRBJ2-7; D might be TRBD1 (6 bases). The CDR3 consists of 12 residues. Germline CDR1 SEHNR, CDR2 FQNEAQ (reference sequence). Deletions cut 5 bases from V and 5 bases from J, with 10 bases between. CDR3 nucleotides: TGTGCCAGCAGCCAGGGGACCAACGAGCAGTACTTC. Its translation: CASSQGTNEQYF.

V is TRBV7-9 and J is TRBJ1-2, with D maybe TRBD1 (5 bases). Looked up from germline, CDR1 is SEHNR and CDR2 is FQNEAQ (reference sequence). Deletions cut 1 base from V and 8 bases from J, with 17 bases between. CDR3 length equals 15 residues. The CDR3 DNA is TGTGCCAGCAGCTTAGAGGGGCTGGGGGTTGCCGGCTACACCTTC. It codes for CASSLEGLGVAGYTF.

In DNA, the CDR3 is TGTGCCAGCAGCAATCCCGGGCGGGTTTCACCCCTCCACTTT. Translation: CASSNPGRVSPLHF. The chain is built from TRBV6-2 or TRBV6-3 and TRBJ1-6; D uncertain. Deletions cut 6 bases from V and 9 bases from J, with 15 bases between. The CDR3 is 14 residues long. In germline, CDR1 is MNHEY, CDR2 SVGEGT.

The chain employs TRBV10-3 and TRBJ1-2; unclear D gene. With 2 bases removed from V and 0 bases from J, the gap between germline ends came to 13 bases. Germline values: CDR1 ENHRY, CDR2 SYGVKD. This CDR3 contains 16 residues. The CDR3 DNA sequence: TGTGCCATCAGTGAGGCTCCCGGGAAAGCTAACTATGGCTACACCTTC. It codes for CAISEAPGKANYGYTF.

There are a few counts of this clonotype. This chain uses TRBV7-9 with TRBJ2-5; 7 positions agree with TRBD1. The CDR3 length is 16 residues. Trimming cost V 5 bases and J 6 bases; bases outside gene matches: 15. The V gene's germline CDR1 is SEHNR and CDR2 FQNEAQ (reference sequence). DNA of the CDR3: TGTGCCAGCAGCGGCGTAGGGACAGTTTTGGGGAAGACCCAGTACTTC. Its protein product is CASSGVGTVLGKTQYF.

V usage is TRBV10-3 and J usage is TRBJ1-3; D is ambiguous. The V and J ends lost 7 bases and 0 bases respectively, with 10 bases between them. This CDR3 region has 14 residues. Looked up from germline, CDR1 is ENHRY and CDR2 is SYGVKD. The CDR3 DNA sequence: TGTGCCATCAATGCGGCAGGCTCTGGAAACACCATATATTTT. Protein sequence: CAINAAGSGNTIYF.

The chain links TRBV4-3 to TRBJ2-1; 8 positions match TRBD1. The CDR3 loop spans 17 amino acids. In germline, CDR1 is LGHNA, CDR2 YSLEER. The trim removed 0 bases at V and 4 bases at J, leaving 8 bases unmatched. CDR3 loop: CASSQEPPGQEYNEQFF. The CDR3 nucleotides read TGCGCCAGCAGCCAAGAACCTCCGGGACAGGAGTACAATGAGCAGTTCTTC.

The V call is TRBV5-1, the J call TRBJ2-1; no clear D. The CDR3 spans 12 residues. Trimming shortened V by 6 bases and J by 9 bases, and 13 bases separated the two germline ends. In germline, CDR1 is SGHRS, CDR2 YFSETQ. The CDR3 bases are TGCGCCAGCACCAACTGGGGATCTGAGCAGTTCTTC. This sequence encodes CASTNWGSEQFF.

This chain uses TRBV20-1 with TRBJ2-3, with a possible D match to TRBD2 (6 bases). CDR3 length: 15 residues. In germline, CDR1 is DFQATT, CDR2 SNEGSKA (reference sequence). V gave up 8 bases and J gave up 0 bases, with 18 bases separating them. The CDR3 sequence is CSPESRRESTDTQYF. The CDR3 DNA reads TGCAGTCCCGAGAGCCGTCGGGAGAGCACAGATACGCAGTATTTT.

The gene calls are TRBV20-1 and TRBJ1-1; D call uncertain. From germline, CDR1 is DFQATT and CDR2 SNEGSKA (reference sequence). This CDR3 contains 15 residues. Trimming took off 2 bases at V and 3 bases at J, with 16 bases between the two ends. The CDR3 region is CSARSRERKHTEAFF. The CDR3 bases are TGCAGTGCTAGATCGCGGGAAAGAAAACACACTGAAGCTTTCTTT.

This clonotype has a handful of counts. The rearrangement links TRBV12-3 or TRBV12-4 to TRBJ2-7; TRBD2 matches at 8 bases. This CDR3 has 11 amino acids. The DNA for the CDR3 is TGTGGGACGCGGGAGGCCTACGAGCAGTACTTC. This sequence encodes CGTREAYEQYF.

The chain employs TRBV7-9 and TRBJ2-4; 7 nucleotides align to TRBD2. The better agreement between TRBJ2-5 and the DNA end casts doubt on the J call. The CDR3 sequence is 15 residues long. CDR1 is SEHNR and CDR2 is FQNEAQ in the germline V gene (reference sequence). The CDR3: CASSLMGGINRTQYF. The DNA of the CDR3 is TGTGCCAGCAGCTTAATGGGGGGGATTAACCGGACCCAGTACTTC.

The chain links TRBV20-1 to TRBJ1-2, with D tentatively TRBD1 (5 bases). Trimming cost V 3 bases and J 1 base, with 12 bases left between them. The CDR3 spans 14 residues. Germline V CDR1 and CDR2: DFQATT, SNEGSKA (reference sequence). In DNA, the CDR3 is TGCAGTGCTAGTGTTGACAGCTTTAACTATGGCTACACCTTC. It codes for CSASVDSFNYGYTF.